This entry lists 9 T cell receptor beta chains sequenced from one sample in a study of blood T cell repertoires in COVID-19. Sequenced by immunoSEQ multiplex PCR; TCRdb stores in-frame clones only, minus some. The sample contains over 100,000 clones, roughly 86% of which appear only once. Specimen: peripheral blood. The receptors here all came from a man aged 35 to 55 with active or convalescent COVID-19.

The chain links TRBV2 to TRBJ1-2; 10 bases line up with TRBD1. V lost 2 bases, J lost 8 bases, and 14 bases stayed unmatched. The CDR3 length is 17 residues. CDR1 SNHLY and CDR2 FYNNEI come from the germline V gene. The CDR3 DNA is TGTGCCAGCAGTGAAAGGACAGGGGGGTCGGGAGAGAGGGGCTACACCTTC. Its protein is CASSERTGGSGERGYTF.

In DNA form, the CDR3 reads TGTGCCAGCCGCCCGGACAGGGGAAAGACTGAAGCTTTCTTT. Residues: CASRPDRGKTEAFF. The gene calls are TRBV2 and TRBJ1-1; the match to TRBD1 covers 9 bases. This CDR3 comprises 14 residues. The germline CDR1 and CDR2 sequences are SNHLY and FYNNEI. With 8 bases clipped from V and 5 bases from J, the junction kept 9 bases outside the gene matches.

The chain links TRBV11-3 to TRBJ2-5, with a tentative D call TRBD1 (5 bases). The CDR3 loop spans 13 amino acids. Trimming removed 3 bases at V and 5 bases at J, with 10 bases between. CDR1 is SGHNT, CDR2 YENEEA, per germline. The CDR3 reads CASSLQGVETQYF. For the CDR3, the DNA is TGTGCCAGCAGCTTGCAGGGTGTGGAGACCCAGTACTTC.

This clone was observed a single time. The chain combines TRBV29-1 with TRBJ2-5; 11 nucleotides align to TRBD2. Germline-derived CDR1 and CDR2 are SQVTM and ANQGSEA. This CDR3 region has 14 residues. Unmatched junction bases numbered 8, after V lost 6 bases and J lost 5 bases. The CDR3 loop reads CSVETSGGGETQYF. CDR3 DNA: TGCAGCGTCGAAACTAGCGGGGGTGGGGAGACCCAGTACTTC.

In this sample, this clone turned up a few times. V gene TRBV5-5 combines with J gene TRBJ1-2; 8 bases align to TRBD1. This CDR3 spans 13 amino acids. V shed 0 bases, J shed 5 bases, and the junction held 0 bases outside the gene matches. Germline-derived CDR1 and CDR2 are SGHKS and YYEKEE (reference sequence). The DNA of the CDR3 is TGTGCCAGCAGCTTGGGGACAGGGTATGGCTACACCTTC. Amino acids: CASSLGTGYGYTF.

In this sample, this clone turned up a few times. This chain uses TRBV25-1 with TRBJ2-7, with D tentatively TRBD1 (6 bases). Per the germline V gene, CDR1 is MGHDK and CDR2 is SYGVNS. V was cut by 6 bases and J by 3 bases, with 27 bases left in between. CDR3 length: 18 residues. The CDR3 region is CASRTTDRNHPNFYEQYF. The DNA for the CDR3 is TGTGCCAGCAGAACGACTGACAGGAATCACCCTAACTTCTACGAGCAGTACTTC.

The V gene is TRBV27, the J gene TRBJ1-2; TRBD1 matches at 8 bases. CDR1 is MNHEY, CDR2 SMNVEV, per germline (reference sequence). V dropped 6 bases and J dropped 8; count of bases not matched to a gene: 8. CDR3 length: 13 residues. For the CDR3, the DNA is TGTGCCAGCAGCACAGACAGGGGACAAGGCTACACCTTC. Translating gives CASSTDRGQGYTF.

V and J are TRBV14 and TRBJ2-2; 7 bases match TRBD1. The germline V gene encodes CDR1 SGHDN and CDR2 FVKESK. Trimming cost V 0 bases and J 0 bases; bases outside gene matches: 10. This CDR3 has 19 amino acids. In nucleotides, the CDR3 is TGTGCCAGCAGCCAAGATAATACTTCCGGGACAGCGAACACCGGGGAGCTGTTTTTT. Protein product: CASSQDNTSGTANTGELFF.

V is TRBV18 and J is TRBJ2-3; a possible D gene is TRBD1 (6 bases). The CDR3 contains 15 residues. Germline V CDR1 and CDR2: KGHSH, LQKENI. With 5 bases removed from V and 0 bases from J, the gap between germline ends came to 12 bases. The CDR3 region has the DNA TGTGCCAGCTCAATCTACCAGGGGAGCACAGATACGCAGTATTTT. Its protein product is CASSIYQGSTDTQYF.